The 9 T cell receptor beta chains below were found in one sample sequenced in a study of tumor and adjacent non-tumor tissue in lung cancer. No cell sorting was done before RNA was extracted from the tissue. TCRbeta libraries were built with three rounds of nested PCR, modified from ARM-PCR. A single record per CDR3 protein comes from TCRdb applying MiXCR to the multiplex PCR reads. The sample records fewer than 130,000 distinct CDR3 sequences, about 87% being singletons. The sample consisted of lung tumor tissue. These receptors all stem from a man between 65 and 79 years old with non-small cell lung cancer.

In the case of this clonotype: Compared with germline, one end of the junction differs, possibly owing to a read error. The rearrangement uses TRBV11-1 and TRBJ2-1; TRBD1 matches 10 bases. CDR3 length: 16 amino acids. Germline values: CDR1 SGHAT, CDR2 FQDESV (reference sequence). This chain's CDR3 is CTSSPRPGQGPFEQLF. CDR3 nucleotide sequence: TGTACCAGCAGCCCCCGGCCGGGACAGGGGCCATTTGAGCAGCTCTTC.

As regards this clonotype: A read error is likely, as this CDR3 ends without the conserved phenylalanine or tryptophan. The DNA is omitted, as the CDR3 cannot be located on it reliably, and the CDR3 follows TCRdb's listing. This sequence joins TRBV29-1 and TRBJ1-1; whether TRBD1, the table's D call, matches the DNA was not checked. Germline-derived CDR1 and CDR2 are SQVTM and ANQGSEA. The CDR3 length equals 14 residues, ends included. CDR3: CSVIGQGTKTEAIV.

This chain uses TRBV6-2 or TRBV6-3 with TRBJ1-5, with D perhaps matching TRBD1 (5 bases). The CDR3 has 13 residues. Germline CDR1 MNHEY, CDR2 SVGEGT. V dropped 6 bases and J dropped 14 bases, with 20 bases sitting between them. The CDR3 coding sequence is TGTGCCAGCAGATCTCAGGGCAATCAGCCAAAGCATTTT. Amino acids: CASRSQGNQPKHF.

The genes are TRBV4-1 and TRBJ2-7, with 7 bases fitting TRBD1. CDR1 is MGHRA, CDR2 YSYEKL, per germline. This CDR3 has 15 residues. The CDR3 bases are TGCACGAGCAGCCAAGAAGACAGGGTCTCCTACGAGCAGTACTTC. Amino acids: CTSSQEDRVSYEQYF.

Note on this clonotype: No conserved phenylalanine or tryptophan ends this CDR3, so it is likely a read error. The chain links TRBV11-3 to TRBJ2-1, with 14 bases fitting TRBD2. J gave up 3 bases and V 10 bases, and 11 bases lay outside the gene matches. Germline V gene lookup returns CDR1 SGHNT and CDR2 YENEEA. The CDR3 has 17 residues. CDR3: CANSLLGTSGGYNEQFL. CDR3 sequence (DNA): TGTGCCAATAGCCTCCTAGGGACTAGCGGGGGCTACAATGAGCAGTTCTTA.

This clonotype was observed a few times. The chain carries TRBV7-2 and TRBJ2-1; D is unresolved. V lost 6 bases to trimming and J lost 6 bases, with 12 bases between them. This CDR3 contains 13 residues. Germline assignment: CDR1 SGHTA and CDR2 FQGNSA. CDR3 in DNA: TGTGCCAGCAGATACGCGGTGGGCAATGAGCAGTTCTTC. Residues: CASRYAVGNEQFF.

The gene calls are TRBV5-4 and TRBJ2-5; D ambiguous. The CDR3 contains 13 residues. Germline loops: CDR1 SGHNT, CDR2 YYREEE (reference sequence). The V and J ends lost 4 bases and 2 bases respectively, with 9 bases between them. This CDR3 is CASSAGPQETQYF. Here the CDR3 DNA reads TGTGCCAGCAGCGCAGGACCGCAAGAGACCCAGTACTTC.

Note on this clonotype: Given the absence of the conserved phenylalanine or tryptophan at the CDR3 end, a read error is likely. Because the CDR3's place on the DNA is in doubt, the DNA is left out and the CDR3 is given as listed by TCRdb. V is TRBV6-2 or TRBV6-3 and J is TRBJ2-7; no check of the table's D call, TRBD1, against the DNA was made. CDR1 is MNHEY, CDR2 SVGEGT, per germline. 12 amino acids form the CDR3, both terminal residues included. The CDR3: CASSEDRSEQHL.

Note on this clonotype: One end of the junction is discordant with germline, which a read error may explain. This CDR3 reads CGSGLTAGSQPQRF. CDR3 DNA: TGTGGTAGTGGCCTTACCGCTGGCAGTCAGCCCCAGCGTTTT. The genes are TRBV12-5 and TRBJ1-5; D is ambiguous. The CDR3 sequence is 14 residues long. Germline values: CDR1 LGHNT, CDR2 FRNRAP. Supplemented by reference TRBV12-5 and TRBJ1-5, the full variable domain reads DARVTQTPRHKVTEMGQEVTMRCQPILGHNTVFWYRQTMMQGLELLAYFRNRAPLDDSGMPKDRFSAEMPDATLATLKIQPSEPRDSAVYFCGSGLTAGSQPQRFGDGTRLSIL.